This TCR beta chain comes out of a study of early T cells in non-severe SARS-CoV-2 infection listed by TCRdb under 2021. Notes on the research overall: TCR sequencing used bulk RNA from unsorted whole blood, so alpha and beta chains could not be paired.

CDR1 and CDR2 (MGHRA, YSYEKL) derive from the germline V gene. The CDR3, cysteine through phenylalanine, is 18 amino acids long. The DNA shown is the 54-base CDR3, in frame from base 1. V is pared back by 2 bases and J by 0 bases, with 18 bases lying between the germline termini. As for this clonotype: Its binding antigen is unknown. The input lacks base qualities; no much larger clone sits a single base away.

Findings and caveats that apply to the study as a whole: VDJdb matching was skewed toward anti-spike CD8 responses and likely underestimated virus-specific expansions, missing private and CD4 specificities.

The library was prepared using 5' RACE. The listed sequencing device is NextSeq 500. The TCR library protocol attached unique molecular identifiers to individual cDNA molecules to correct for sequencing error and PCR bias. Both TCR alpha and beta chains were sequenced, and tight co-correlation was observed between alpha and beta sequence abundances in each sample. In the authors' own workflow: V gene, J gene and CDR3 annotation of TCR sequences was performed with Decombinator V4. TCRs were defined as expanded if a significant change between any two time points was detected under a Poisson model with p below 0.0001. TCR abundances were normalised to the total number of TCRs sequenced per sample and expressed as counts per million. MAIT TCRs were defined by TRAV1-2 paired with TRAJ12, TRAJ20 or TRAJ33, and iNKT TCRs by TRAV10 paired with TRAJ18. A search of VDJdb, accessed on 1 November 2021, was run for TCRs annotated to CMV, EBV and SARS-CoV-2, with TCRs annotated for multiple antigens excluded. In TCRdb, the public reads were trimmed at Q25 with fastp and aligned with MiXCR, with productive beta chains retained. Rows are combined by CDR3 protein, so each entry shows the most common genes and DNA. V and J calls and clone size were set by TCRdb, not the authors. Recorded for this sample are over 90,000 distinct CDR3 sequences; about an eighth of them occurred a single time. The ten largest clones represent 6.2% of the sample.

This was a case-control study nested in a cohort of healthcare workers in London, UK, who had nasopharyngeal swab PCR tests and blood samples taken every week. Healthcare workers were recruited between 23 and 31 March 2020, during the week of the UK lockdown, and were followed weekly for up to roughly 16 weeks. The chain uses TRBV4-1 and TRBJ2-3, with the D segment identity uncertain. This sequence originates from an adult who was a healthcare worker with PCR-confirmed SARS-CoV-2 infection or an uninfected control (not recorded which). What was sequenced was whole blood. DNA sequence: TGCGCCAGCAGCCAATCTTTAGGCTGGGCCCCTAGCACAGATACGCAGTATTTT. Translated, this is CASSQSLGWAPSTDTQYF.